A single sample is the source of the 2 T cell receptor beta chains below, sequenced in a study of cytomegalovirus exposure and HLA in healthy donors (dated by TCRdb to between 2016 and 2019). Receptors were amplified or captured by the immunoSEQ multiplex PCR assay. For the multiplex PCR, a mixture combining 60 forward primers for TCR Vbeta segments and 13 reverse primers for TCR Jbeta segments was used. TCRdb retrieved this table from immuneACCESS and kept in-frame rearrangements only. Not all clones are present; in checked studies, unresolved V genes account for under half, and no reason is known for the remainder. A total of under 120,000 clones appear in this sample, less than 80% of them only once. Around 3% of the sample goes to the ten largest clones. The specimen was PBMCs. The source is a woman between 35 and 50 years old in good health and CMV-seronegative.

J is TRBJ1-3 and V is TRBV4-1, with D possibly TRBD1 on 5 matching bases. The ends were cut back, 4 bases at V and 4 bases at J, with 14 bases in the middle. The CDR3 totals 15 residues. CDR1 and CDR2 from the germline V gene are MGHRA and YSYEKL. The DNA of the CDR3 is TGCGCCAGCAGCCCCTTAGTACAGGTCGGAAACACCATATATTTT. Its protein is CASSPLVQVGNTIYF.

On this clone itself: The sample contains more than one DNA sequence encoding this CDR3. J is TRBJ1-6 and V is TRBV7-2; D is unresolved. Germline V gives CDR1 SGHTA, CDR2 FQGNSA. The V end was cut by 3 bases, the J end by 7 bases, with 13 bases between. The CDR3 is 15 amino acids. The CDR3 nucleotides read TGTGCCAGCAGCTTCTCTCAAGTCGAGAATTCACCCCTCCACTTT. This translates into CASSFSQVENSPLHF.